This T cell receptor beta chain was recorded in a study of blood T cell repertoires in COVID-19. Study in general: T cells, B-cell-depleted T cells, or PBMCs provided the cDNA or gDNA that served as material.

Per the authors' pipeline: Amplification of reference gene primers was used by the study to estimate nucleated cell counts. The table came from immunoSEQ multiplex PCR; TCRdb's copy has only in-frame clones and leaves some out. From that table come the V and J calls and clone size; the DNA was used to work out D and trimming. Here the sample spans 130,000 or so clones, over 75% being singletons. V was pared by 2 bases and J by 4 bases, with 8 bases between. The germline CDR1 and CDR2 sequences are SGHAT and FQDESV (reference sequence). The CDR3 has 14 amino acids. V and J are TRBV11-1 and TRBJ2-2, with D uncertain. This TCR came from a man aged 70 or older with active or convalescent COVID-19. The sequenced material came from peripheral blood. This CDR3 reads CASSLWQSTGELFF. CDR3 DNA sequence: TGTGCCAGCAGCTTATGGCAGTCCACCGGGGAGCTGTTTTTT.